A selection of T cell receptor beta chains follows, all from one sample in a study of shared clonotypes between healthy human individuals. TCRdb's table, derived via immunoSEQ multiplex PCR, lists solely in-frame clones and lacks some. The top ten clones hold approximately 24% of a sample with 650,000 to 800,000 clones, 92% of them seen once. Input material: naive CD8+ T cells sorted from blood. The source of these receptors is a man under 40 in good health. Each CDR3 is given with its conserved first and last residue. A D gene is named only where the DNA matches it firmly. Where a row states a size, it is once, few, many or the class of an expanded clone; other rows omit it.

D gene: -; clone size: -; J gene: TRBJ2-2; V gene: TRBV4-3; CDR3 DNA: TGCGCCAGCAGCCAAGTTAACGGGGAGCTGTTTTTT; CDR3 protein: CASSQVNGELFF
D gene: TRBD2; clone size: -; J gene: TRBJ2-3; V gene: TRBV7-2; CDR3 DNA: TGTGCCAGCAGTTTAACACTAGCGGGAGCGGATACGCAGTATTTT; CDR3 protein: CASSLTLAGADTQYF
D gene: -; clone size: -; J gene: TRBJ2-2; V gene: TRBV15; CDR3 DNA: TGTGCCACCTCGGACTTCGACACCGGGGAGCTGTTTTTT; CDR3 protein: CATSDFDTGELFF
D gene: -; clone size: -; J gene: TRBJ2-1; V gene: TRBV18; CDR3 DNA: TGTGCCAGCTCCCCCATAGCGGAAAGCTCCTACAATGAGCAGTTCTTC; CDR3 protein: CASSPIAESSYNEQFF
D gene: -; clone size: -; J gene: TRBJ2-1; V gene: TRBV27; CDR3 DNA: TGTGCCAGCAGTCTTTCCCCGGGCTATGAGCAGTTCTTC; CDR3 protein: CASSLSPGYEQFF
D gene: -; clone size: once; J gene: TRBJ2-3; V gene: TRBV28; CDR3 DNA: TGTGCCAGCAGGTCCCGGAACCGGAGGGCAGATACGCAGTATTTT; CDR3 protein: CASRSRNRRADTQYF
D gene: -; clone size: -; J gene: TRBJ1-4; V gene: TRBV14; CDR3 DNA: TGTGCCAGCAGCCATTATCAGGGGCTAGATGAAAAACTGTTTTTT; CDR3 protein: CASSHYQGLDEKLFF
D gene: -; clone size: once; J gene: TRBJ1-1; V gene: TRBV5-5; CDR3 DNA: TGTGCCAGCAGCTTGGGTGGGGGGCCGGAAAGAAACACTGAAGCTTTCTTT; CDR3 protein: CASSLGGGPERNTEAFF
D gene: TRBD1; clone size: once; J gene: TRBJ1-2; V gene: TRBV6-5; CDR3 DNA: TGTGCCAGCAGTTACACAGGGGGCGTTTCTGGCTACACCTTC; CDR3 protein: CASSYTGGVSGYTF
D gene: TRBD2; clone size: -; J gene: TRBJ2-5; V gene: TRBV19; CDR3 DNA: TGTGCCAGTAGTCGGTTTAGCGGGAGTGGGGAAGAGACCCAGTACTTC; CDR3 protein: CASSRFSGSGEETQYF
D gene: -; clone size: -; J gene: TRBJ2-1; V gene: TRBV7-9; CDR3 DNA: TGTGCCACACGAGCGGGTGAGCAGTTCTTC; CDR3 protein: CATRAGEQFF
D gene: -; clone size: -; J gene: TRBJ1-5; V gene: TRBV27; CDR3 DNA: TGTGCCAGCAGACTTACAGGGAGCAATCAGCCCCAGCATTTT; CDR3 protein: CASRLTGSNQPQHF
D gene: -; clone size: -; J gene: TRBJ2-7; V gene: TRBV11-1; CDR3 DNA: TGTGCCAGCAGCGCTAAGGGGGGAAGGGGCGAGCAGTACTTC; CDR3 protein: CASSAKGGRGEQYF
D gene: -; clone size: -; J gene: TRBJ2-1; V gene: TRBV4-3; CDR3 DNA: TGCGCCAGCAGCCTCCAGGGACGGAATGAGCAGTTCTTC; CDR3 protein: CASSLQGRNEQFF
D gene: TRBD1; clone size: -; J gene: TRBJ1-5; V gene: TRBV27; CDR3 DNA: TGTGCCAGCAGTTCAGGGGGACAGCCCCAGCATTTT; CDR3 protein: CASSSGGQPQHF
D gene: -; clone size: -; J gene: TRBJ2-5; V gene: TRBV7-2; CDR3 DNA: TGTGCCAGCAGCTTATGGGGGCAGAAAGAGACCCAGTACTTC; CDR3 protein: CASSLWGQKETQYF
D gene: -; clone size: -; J gene: TRBJ2-2; V gene: TRBV2; CDR3 DNA: TGTGCCAGCGGTCCTCAGAGACTTGGGACCGGGGAGCTGTTTTTT; CDR3 protein: CASGPQRLGTGELFF
D gene: -; clone size: -; J gene: TRBJ2-7; V gene: TRBV19; CDR3 DNA: TGTGCCAGTAGTCCGGGGGCCCGCTACGAGCAGTACTTC; CDR3 protein: CASSPGARYEQYF
D gene: -; clone size: -; J gene: TRBJ2-3; V gene: TRBV7-8; CDR3 DNA: TGTGCCAGCAGCTTACGCCCGATAGGAGATACGCAGTATTTT; CDR3 protein: CASSLRPIGDTQYF
D gene: -; clone size: -; J gene: TRBJ2-2; V gene: TRBV6-1; CDR3 DNA: TGTGCCAGCAGAGGGTTCTTAACCGGGGAGCTGTTTTTT; CDR3 protein: CASRGFLTGELFF
D gene: TRBD1; clone size: -; J gene: TRBJ2-3; V gene: TRBV27; CDR3 DNA: TGTGCCAGCAGTTTGGACAGGGGTTACACAGATACGCAGTATTTT; CDR3 protein: CASSLDRGYTDTQYF
D gene: -; clone size: -; J gene: TRBJ2-5; V gene: TRBV7-9; CDR3 DNA: TGTGCCAGCAGCTTAGCCCCAGAGAAGGAGACCCAGTACTTC; CDR3 protein: CASSLAPEKETQYF
D gene: TRBD2; clone size: -; J gene: TRBJ2-7; V gene: TRBV27; CDR3 DNA: TGTGCCAGCAGTTTACTTATGACTAGCGGGAGAAACGAGCAGTACTTC; CDR3 protein: CASSLLMTSGRNEQYF
D gene: -; clone size: -; J gene: TRBJ1-2; V gene: TRBV7-9; CDR3 DNA: TGTGCCAGCAGCTTATTTAGGACGGGTGGGGAAAGCTACACCTTC; CDR3 protein: CASSLFRTGGESYTF
D gene: -; clone size: once; J gene: TRBJ1-2; V gene: TRBV11-1; CDR3 DNA: TGTGCCAGCAGCTTAGACGACAATCCATTTAACTATGGCTACACCTTC; CDR3 protein: CASSLDDNPFNYGYTF
D gene: -; clone size: -; J gene: TRBJ1-1; V gene: TRBV30; CDR3 DNA: TGTGCCTGGAGTCCTACGGTCTCGCCGGACACTGAAGCTTTCTTT; CDR3 protein: CAWSPTVSPDTEAFF
D gene: TRBD1; clone size: -; J gene: TRBJ2-1; V gene: TRBV18; CDR3 DNA: TGTGCCAGCTCGCAACAGGGGAACGAGCAGTTCTTC; CDR3 protein: CASSQQGNEQFF
D gene: TRBD2; clone size: -; J gene: TRBJ2-7; V gene: TRBV19; CDR3 DNA: TGTGCCAGTAGCCCTAGCGGGAGGGCCTCCTACGAGCAGTACTTC; CDR3 protein: CASSPSGRASYEQYF
D gene: TRBD1; clone size: -; J gene: TRBJ1-1; V gene: TRBV28; CDR3 DNA: TGTGCCAGCAGCCTTCTGGGACAGAGAAACACTGAAGCTTTCTTT; CDR3 protein: CASSLLGQRNTEAFF
D gene: -; clone size: -; J gene: TRBJ2-7; V gene: TRBV5-1; CDR3 DNA: TGCGCCAGCAGCTTGGTACAGGCGAGCTCCTACGAGCAGTACTTC; CDR3 protein: CASSLVQASSYEQYF
D gene: -; clone size: -; J gene: TRBJ2-7; V gene: TRBV6-1; CDR3 DNA: TGTGCCAGCAGTGACCAGACCTCGGGGGAGCAGTACTTC; CDR3 protein: CASSDQTSGEQYF
D gene: -; clone size: -; J gene: TRBJ1-1; V gene: TRBV9; CDR3 DNA: TGTGCCAGCAGCGCCAGGGGCTTTGCTGAAGCTTTCTTT; CDR3 protein: CASSARGFAEAFF
D gene: -; clone size: -; J gene: TRBJ2-7; V gene: TRBV6-5; CDR3 DNA: TGTGCCAGCAGCCACAGGGTTGGATACTACGAGCAGTACTTC; CDR3 protein: CASSHRVGYYEQYF
D gene: TRBD2; clone size: once; J gene: TRBJ2-7; V gene: TRBV7-9; CDR3 DNA: TGTGCCAGCAGCTTCTCCGGGTTAGCGGGAGGTAAAGCCTACGAGCAGTACTTC; CDR3 protein: CASSFSGLAGGKAYEQYF
D gene: TRBD1; clone size: -; J gene: TRBJ2-1; V gene: TRBV19; CDR3 DNA: TGTGCCAGTAGTTACGACACTCCAGGGGGCTCCTACAATGAGCAGTTCTTC; CDR3 protein: CASSYDTPGGSYNEQFF
D gene: TRBD2; clone size: -; J gene: TRBJ2-1; V gene: TRBV7-9; CDR3 DNA: TGTGCCAGCAGCTCGACTAGCGGGTCCTACAATGAGCAGTTCTTC; CDR3 protein: CASSSTSGSYNEQFF
D gene: -; clone size: -; J gene: TRBJ1-2; V gene: TRBV28; CDR3 DNA: TGTGCCATTGGACAGTCCTATGGCTACACCTTC; CDR3 protein: CAIGQSYGYTF
D gene: TRBD2; clone size: -; J gene: TRBJ2-5; V gene: TRBV27; CDR3 DNA: TGTGCCAGCAGTAGCGGGAGTCGGGAGACCCAGTACTTC; CDR3 protein: CASSSGSRETQYF
D gene: TRBD2; clone size: -; J gene: TRBJ2-5; V gene: TRBV9; CDR3 DNA: TGTGCCAGCAGCCCCCAGACTAGCGGGAGTAGGGAGACCCAGTACTTC; CDR3 protein: CASSPQTSGSRETQYF
D gene: -; clone size: -; J gene: TRBJ2-1; V gene: TRBV4-1; CDR3 DNA: TGCGCCAGCAGCCAAGGCTACCCCGAGCGGAGTGAGCAGTTCTTC; CDR3 protein: CASSQGYPERSEQFF
D gene: -; clone size: -; J gene: TRBJ2-3; V gene: TRBV13; CDR3 DNA: TGTGCCAGCAGCCGCCAGCAGGGAAGAGTAAGCACAGATACGCAGTATTTT; CDR3 protein: CASSRQQGRVSTDTQYF
D gene: -; clone size: -; J gene: TRBJ2-6; V gene: TRBV6-5; CDR3 DNA: TGTGCCAGCAGCCAGGGCTCTGGGGCCAACGTCCTGACTTTC; CDR3 protein: CASSQGSGANVLTF
D gene: -; clone size: -; J gene: TRBJ1-4; V gene: TRBV7-9; CDR3 DNA: TGTGCCAGCAGCTTAGCAGAAAATGAAAAACTGTTTTTT; CDR3 protein: CASSLAENEKLFF
D gene: -; clone size: -; J gene: TRBJ2-5; V gene: TRBV29-1; CDR3 DNA: TGCAGCGCGGTAGGGGTCCTCCAAGAGACCCAGTACTTC; CDR3 protein: CSAVGVLQETQYF
D gene: -; clone size: -; J gene: TRBJ1-5; V gene: TRBV5-1; CDR3 DNA: TGCGCCAGCAAGAGTACCGCAACTAGCAATCAGCCCCAGCATTTT; CDR3 protein: CASKSTATSNQPQHF
D gene: -; clone size: -; J gene: TRBJ1-1; V gene: TRBV5-1; CDR3 DNA: TGCGCCAGCAGCTTGATGGAGGGAGGGGTACAGAACACTGAAGCTTTCTTT; CDR3 protein: CASSLMEGGVQNTEAFF
D gene: TRBD1; clone size: once; J gene: TRBJ2-1; V gene: TRBV4-1; CDR3 DNA: TGCGCCAGCAGCCTCGGACAGGGGACGGATGAGCAGTTCTTC; CDR3 protein: CASSLGQGTDEQFF
D gene: -; clone size: -; J gene: TRBJ1-4; V gene: TRBV27; CDR3 DNA: TGTGCCAGCAGTTCGAACCCGGGACCCCTAGAAAAACTGTTTTTT; CDR3 protein: CASSSNPGPLEKLFF
D gene: -; clone size: once; J gene: TRBJ2-2; V gene: TRBV9; CDR3 DNA: TGTGCCAGCAGCGTAGCAGGGGGGGAGCTGTTTTTT; CDR3 protein: CASSVAGGELFF
D gene: -; clone size: -; J gene: TRBJ1-5; V gene: TRBV28; CDR3 DNA: TGTGCCAGCAGTTTCTTTGCTGAACAAGGCCTCCTGATTGGCAATCAGCCCCAGCATTTT; CDR3 protein: CASSFFAEQGLLIGNQPQHF
D gene: TRBD2; clone size: -; J gene: TRBJ2-1; V gene: TRBV5-1; CDR3 DNA: TGCGCCAGCAGCTGGACTAGCGGGAACAATGAGCAGTTCTTC; CDR3 protein: CASSWTSGNNEQFF
D gene: -; clone size: -; J gene: TRBJ2-1; V gene: TRBV14; CDR3 DNA: TGTGCCAGCAGCCAAGATCTAGCCCAGGTTGGTGGGGGTAAGCAGTTCTTC; CDR3 protein: CASSQDLAQVGGGKQFF
D gene: -; clone size: -; J gene: TRBJ2-3; V gene: TRBV27; CDR3 DNA: TGTACCAGCATGGGGGGTGGACAGTTCACAGATACGCAGTATTTT; CDR3 protein: CTSMGGGQFTDTQYF
D gene: -; clone size: once; J gene: TRBJ1-5; V gene: TRBV28; CDR3 DNA: TGTGCCAGCAGTTTGCGGCCCGGGACGGATAATCAGCCCCAGCATTTT; CDR3 protein: CASSLRPGTDNQPQHF
D gene: -; clone size: -; J gene: TRBJ2-7; V gene: TRBV11-2; CDR3 DNA: TGTGCCAGCAGCCTACCTGGGACTCACTACGAGCAGTACTTC; CDR3 protein: CASSLPGTHYEQYF